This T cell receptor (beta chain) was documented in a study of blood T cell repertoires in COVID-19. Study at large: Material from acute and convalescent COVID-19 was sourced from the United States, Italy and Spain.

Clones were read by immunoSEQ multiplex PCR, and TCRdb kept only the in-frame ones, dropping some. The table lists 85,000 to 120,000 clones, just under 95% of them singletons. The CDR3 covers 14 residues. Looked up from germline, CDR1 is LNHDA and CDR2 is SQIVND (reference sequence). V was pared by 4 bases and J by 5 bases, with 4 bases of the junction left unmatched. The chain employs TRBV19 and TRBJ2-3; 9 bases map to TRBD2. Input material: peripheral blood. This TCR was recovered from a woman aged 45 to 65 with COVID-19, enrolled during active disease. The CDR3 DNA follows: TGTGCCAGTAGTAGCGGGGGGGCCAGAGATACGCAGTATTTT. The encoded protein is CASSSGGARDTQYF.